A single sample is the source of the 19 T cell receptor beta chains below, sequenced in a study of graft-versus-host responses after intestinal transplantation. TCRdb's table, derived via immunoSEQ multiplex PCR, lists solely in-frame clones and lacks some. The sample lists about 24,000 clones, 70% to 90% seen once, with 0.96% in the top ten. The sequencing here drew on PBMCs, taken roughly 68 weeks after intestinal transplant. The receptors were sampled from a human patient who received an intestinal transplant, so some T cells may come from the graft donor.

This clone was observed a few times. CDR3 region: CAWTLGDTQYF. CDR3 bases: TGTGCCTGGACCCTCGGGGATACGCAGTATTTT. The V gene is TRBV30, the J gene TRBJ2-3; D remains ambiguous. Germline-derived CDR1 and CDR2 are GTSNPN and SVGIG (reference sequence). CDR3 size: 11 residues. Trimming shortened V by 4 bases and J by 6 bases, and 8 bases separated the two germline ends. The complete variable domain, with remaining parts taken from reference TRBV30 and TRBJ2-3, reads SQTIHQWPATLVQPVGSPLSLECTVEGTSNPNLYWYRQAAGRGLQLLFYSVGIGQISSEVPQNLSASRPQDRQFILSSKKLLLSDSGFYLCAWTLGDTQYFGPGTRLTVL.

This clone has a handful of counts. The chain has TRBV2 and TRBJ2-1, with D perhaps matching TRBD2 (5 bases). Germline V gene data show CDR1 as SNHLY and CDR2 as FYNNEI. Trimming removed 6 bases at V and 6 bases at J, with 15 bases between. This CDR3 has 14 amino acids. Written as DNA, the CDR3 is TGTGCCAGCAGCCGGACTCGTTTCCCCAATGAGCAGTTCTTC. Protein: CASSRTRFPNEQFF.

J is TRBJ2-2 and V is TRBV27; D is uncertain. The CDR3 sequence is 12 residues long. The ends were cut back, 5 bases at V and 7 bases at J, with 8 bases in the middle. In germline, CDR1 is MNHEY, CDR2 SMNVEV (reference sequence). The CDR3 nucleotides read TGTGCCAGCAGTCTAGTTCTCGGGGAGCTGTTTTTT. Translating it yields CASSLVLGELFF.

The chain joins TRBV27 to TRBJ1-5; D is uncertain. This CDR3 has 14 residues. The germline V and J ends were trimmed by 6 bases and 0 bases, with 9 bases remaining between them. The V gene's germline CDR1 is MNHEY and CDR2 SMNVEV (reference sequence). CDR3 protein: CASSIRDSNQPQHF. DNA for the CDR3: TGTGCCAGCAGCATAAGGGATAGCAATCAGCCCCAGCATTTT.

This chain links TRBV7-9 with TRBJ1-1, with no clear D. CDR1 SEHNR and CDR2 FQNEAQ come from the germline V gene (reference sequence). This CDR3 contains 11 residues. V lost 4 bases, J lost 1 base, and 1 base lay in between. Here the CDR3 reads CASSSNTEAFF. As DNA, the CDR3 is TGTGCCAGCAGCTCGAACACTGAAGCTTTCTTT.

A remark on this clone: Other DNA sequences in this specimen translate into the identical CDR3. The chain is built from TRBV19 and TRBJ1-5; D is unclear. CDR3 length: 15 residues. CDR1 and CDR2 from the germline V gene are LNHDA and SQIVND (reference sequence). Trimming pared 0 bases from V and 4 bases from J, leaving 10 bases between. CDR3 residues: CASSIDRLSNQPQHF. The DNA of the CDR3 is TGTGCCAGTAGTATAGACAGACTGAGTAATCAGCCCCAGCATTTT.

The V gene is TRBV4-2, the J gene TRBJ2-1, with no clear D. V was shortened by 0 bases and J by 3 bases, with 9 bases between the two germline ends. CDR3 length: 15 residues. From germline, CDR1 is LGHNA and CDR2 YNFKEQ. The CDR3 region is CASSQEVLVYNEQFF. Here the CDR3 DNA reads TGTGCCAGCAGCCAAGAAGTACTGGTCTACAATGAGCAGTTCTTC.

The J gene is TRBJ2-7, the V gene TRBV6-5, with 7 bases fitting TRBD1. The CDR3 contains 15 residues. The ends lost 6 bases at V and 0 bases at J; junction bases unmatched: 8. Germline CDR1 and CDR2: MNHEY and SVGAGI. CDR3 bases: TGTGCCAGCAGCGACACAGGGGCGAGCTCCTACGAGCAGTACTTC. Its protein product is CASSDTGASSYEQYF.

This sequence joins TRBV25-1 and TRBJ1-3, with D possibly TRBD1 on 5 matching bases. CDR1 and CDR2 (germline): MGHDK, SYGVNS. The CDR3 contains 16 residues. V lost 3 bases, J lost 0 bases, and 12 bases lay in between. CDR3: CASSDHYRPSGNTIYF. As DNA, the CDR3 is TGTGCCAGCAGTGATCATTACAGGCCCTCTGGAAACACCATATATTTT.

This clone has just one count. The rearrangement links TRBV5-6 to TRBJ2-3; maybe TRBD1 (6 bases). Looked up from germline, CDR1 is SGHDT and CDR2 is YYEEEE. CDR3 length equals 13 residues. The germline V and J ends were trimmed by 4 bases and 5 bases, with 11 bases remaining between them. This CDR3 is CASSPGQLDTQYF. CDR3 in DNA: TGTGCCAGCAGCCCAGGACAGTTAGATACGCAGTATTTT.

A note on this clone: The same CDR3 is also encoded by other DNA sequences in this sample. The chain couples TRBV14 to TRBJ2-7; the match to TRBD2 covers 7 bases. J was trimmed by 6 bases and V by 1 base; bases with no gene match: 9. Germline CDR1 is SGHDN and CDR2 is FVKESK. This CDR3 spans 15 amino acids. CDR3 sequence reads: CASSQGHRGGGEQYF. In DNA form, the CDR3 reads TGTGCCAGCAGCCAAGGGCACCGGGGCGGGGGCGAGCAGTACTTC.

The chain couples TRBV6-9 to TRBJ2-7; 8 bases match TRBD2. V lost 3 bases and J lost 6; bases outside the gene matches: 7. Germline CDR1 MNHGY, CDR2 SVAAGI. CDR3 length: 14 residues. In DNA, the CDR3 is TGTGCCAGCAGTTACCAAGGTCTAGCGGGCGAGCAGTACTTC. Translation gives CASSYQGLAGEQYF.

The chain couples TRBV2 to TRBJ2-7, with D tentatively TRBD2 (5 bases). V was shortened by 6 bases and J by 0 bases, with 6 bases between the two germline ends. Germline V CDR1 and CDR2: SNHLY, FYNNEI. The CDR3 consists of 12 residues. CDR3 in amino acids: CASRGLSYEQYF. CDR3 nucleotide sequence: TGTGCCAGCAGAGGACTCTCCTACGAGCAGTACTTC. Full variable domain (rest looked up from reference TRBV2 and TRBJ2-7): EPEVTQTPSHQVTQMGQEVILRCVPISNHLYFYWYRQILGQKVEFLVSFYNNEISEKSEIFDDQFSVERPDGSNFTLKIRSTKLEDSAMYFCASRGLSYEQYFGPGTRLTVT.

The J gene is TRBJ2-7, the V gene TRBV12-2; the D call TRBD2 from the table was never checked on the DNA. TRBV12-2 is listed as a pseudogene. The CDR3 is 15 residues long. The CDR3 spells CASRILGLSSYEQYF. The CDR3 region has the DNA TGTGCAAGTCGCATACTAGGCCTGAGCTCCTACGAGCAGTACTTC.

The chain uses TRBV18 and TRBJ2-3, with D hard to call. V lost 3 bases, J lost 0 bases, and 16 bases lay in between. The CDR3 spans 17 residues. In germline, CDR1 is KGHSH, CDR2 LQKENI. The CDR3 bases are TGTGCCAGCTCACCTTCCCTACAGCGCTCTAGCACAGATACGCAGTATTTT. This gives the protein CASSPSLQRSSTDTQYF.

This clone was picked up a small number of times. The chain combines TRBV6-5 with TRBJ1-1; D not resolved. CDR3 length: 15 amino acids. Germline-derived CDR1 and CDR2 are MNHEY and SVGAGI. Trimming removed 0 bases from V and 0 bases from J, with 8 bases in between. CDR3: CASSYSRHMNTEAFF. DNA of the CDR3: TGTGCCAGCAGTTACTCGCGGCACATGAACACTGAAGCTTTCTTT.

This clone occurred a few times. This chain connects TRBV6-5 to TRBJ2-7; 7 bases align to TRBD1. The CDR3 consists of 13 residues. The germline V gene has CDR1 MNHEY and CDR2 SVGAGI. V lost 6 bases, J lost 5 bases, and 7 bases stayed unmatched. The CDR3 loop reads CASSFNTGDEQYF. CDR3 DNA sequence: TGTGCCAGCAGCTTCAATACAGGGGACGAGCAGTACTTC.

The chain employs TRBV30 and TRBJ1-1; D call uncertain. The CDR3 is 17 residues long. Germline V gene data show CDR1 as GTSNPN and CDR2 as SVGIG (reference sequence). Trimming pared 2 bases from V and 4 bases from J, leaving 23 bases between. The CDR3 reads CAWSFSPYIMGGTEAFF. The DNA for the CDR3 is TGTGCCTGGAGTTTCTCTCCGTACATCATGGGTGGCACTGAAGCTTTCTTT.

This chain joins TRBV30 and TRBJ1-4, with D unclear. This CDR3 has 12 residues. V was cut by 2 bases and J by 8 bases, with 9 bases left in between. The germline V gene has CDR1 GTSNPN and CDR2 SVGIG (reference sequence). CDR3 in DNA: TGTGCCTGGAGTTACGGGGAAGAAAAACTGTTTTTT. This gives the protein CAWSYGEEKLFF.